The 5 T cell receptor beta chains below were found in one sample sequenced in a study of blood T cells in healthy people across ages. PCR was performed a second time for 7 to 11 cycles using a sample-barcoded 5' primer and a J-beta primer mix. TCRdb analysed the 5' RACE reads with MiXCR anew, one entry per CDR3 protein. The profile shows about 1.4 million distinct CDR3 sequences, approximately 63% of them singletons. Sequencing used blood. These receptors were obtained from a man in his late teens or twenties in good health.

This clonotype was seen only a few times. The chain joins TRBV20-1 to TRBJ2-5, with a weak D call TRBD1 (6 bases). In germline, CDR1 is DFQATT, CDR2 SNEGSKA (reference sequence). The CDR3 consists of 13 residues. V lost 4 bases and J 1 base, leaving 10 bases between the germline ends. The CDR3 is CSAKRGIQETQYF. The DNA of the CDR3 is TGCAGTGCTAAAAGGGGGATCCAAGAGACCCAGTACTTC.

The sample holds a few counts of this clonotype. The chain couples TRBV10-3 to TRBJ2-3; TRBD2 agrees at 8 bases. Germline CDR1 ENHRY, CDR2 SYGVKD. V lost 7 bases to trimming and J lost 5 bases; unmatched junction nucleotides: 5. This CDR3 is 13 amino acids long. CDR3 amino acids: CAITREGRDTQYF. The CDR3 DNA reads TGTGCCATCACACGGGAGGGGAGAGATACGCAGTATTTT.

This CDR3 is CASSQGVTQSDEQFF. CDR3 bases: TGCGCCAGCAGCCAAGGCGTTACCCAAAGCGATGAGCAGTTCTTC. The chain recombines TRBV4-1 with TRBJ2-1; no reliable D call. Trimming stripped 1 base from V and 8 bases from J, with 15 bases between. This CDR3 has 15 residues. Germline V gives CDR1 MGHRA, CDR2 YSYEKL.

The chain is built from TRBV4-2 and TRBJ2-1, with TRBD2 matching 10 bases. The CDR3 covers 16 residues. Germline loops: CDR1 LGHNA, CDR2 YNFKEQ. V shed 2 bases and J 8 bases; nucleotides not matched to a gene: 9. CDR3 sequence reads: CASSQLSGGARDEQFF. In DNA form, the CDR3 reads TGTGCCAGCAGCCAACTGAGCGGGGGGGCAAGAGATGAGCAGTTCTTC.

This clonotype was seen a handful of times. This chain links TRBV10-3 with TRBJ2-5, with D tentatively TRBD1 or TRBD2 (5 bases each). V lost 2 bases to trimming and J lost 0 bases, with 10 bases between them. The CDR3 extends over 15 amino acids. Germline CDR1 reads ENHRY; CDR2 reads SYGVKD. CDR3 loop: CAISEGTFDQETQYF. The CDR3 bases are TGTGCCATCAGTGAGGGGACCTTCGACCAAGAGACCCAGTACTTC.